The 4 T cell receptor beta chains in this list originate from one sample, sequenced in a study of monozygotic twins with cystic fibrosis. Some clones are missing from TCRdb's copy, which holds only in-frame ones; the method was immunoSEQ multiplex PCR. The table records tens of thousands of clones, approximately 96% of them present only once. Sequences were obtained from blood. These receptors originate from a girl aged 2 to 10 with cystic fibrosis.

The chain recombines TRBV6-5 with TRBJ1-2; D is undetermined. The V and J ends lost 6 bases and 6 bases respectively, with 14 bases between them. Germline V gene data show CDR1 as MNHEY and CDR2 as SVGAGI. This CDR3 is 13 amino acids long. CDR3 region: CASRIPRLDGYTF. CDR3 DNA sequence: TGTGCCAGCAGGATCCCAAGGTTAGATGGCTACACCTTC.

The rearrangement joins TRBV6-6 to TRBJ2-7; D ambiguous. The CDR3 is 15 amino acids. Germline CDR1 and CDR2: MNHNY and SVGAGI (reference sequence). V lost 6 bases and J 0 bases, leaving 15 bases between the germline ends. CDR3 amino acids: CASSTSTQNSYEQYF. CDR3 DNA sequence: TGTGCCAGCAGCACTTCGACCCAAAACTCCTACGAGCAGTACTTC.

The rearrangement links TRBV28 to TRBJ1-5; TRBD1 aligns across 10 bases. V was pared by 6 bases and J by 5 bases, with 10 bases of the junction left unmatched. CDR3 length equals 16 residues. From germline, CDR1 is MDHEN and CDR2 SYDVKM. DNA of the CDR3: TGTGCCAGCAGAATCGAAGGGGACAGGGGACATCAGCCCCAGCATTTT. It yields the protein CASRIEGDRGHQPQHF.

This rearrangement joins TRBV25-1 to TRBJ1-1, with D possibly TRBD1 on 5 matching bases. V was trimmed by 8 bases and J by 6 bases, leaving 13 bases between them. From germline, CDR1 is MGHDK and CDR2 SYGVNS. The CDR3 covers 12 residues. CDR3 sequence (DNA): TGTGCCAGCGGGCAGCGGGGCCCTGAAGCTTTCTTT. Protein product: CASGQRGPEAFF.